This T cell receptor beta chain was recovered during a study of T cells after yellow fever vaccination. TCRdb redid the calling of the 5' RACE reads with MiXCR, one entry per CDR3 protein. The sample lists fewer than 450,000 distinct CDR3 sequences, approximately 8% occurring once. Germline CDR1 reads LGHDT; CDR2 reads YNNKEL (reference sequence). This CDR3 is 13 amino acids long. Trimming removed 1 base from V and 2 bases from J, with 5 bases in between. With respect to this clonotype: The antigen remains undetermined.

Findings and limits, study-wide: Although the secondary response was weaker, it peaked faster, at day 5 versus 15.

The sample consisted of PBMCs, taken more than 35 days after the first yellow fever vaccination. This receptor was obtained from a man aged 18 to 29 who received the YFV17D yellow fever vaccine. V and J are TRBV3-1 and TRBJ2-5; no definite D call. CDR3 residues: CASSQGRQETQYF. The CDR3 nucleotides read TGTGCCAGCAGCCAAGGCAGACAAGAGACCCAGTACTTC.